This T cell receptor beta chain appears in the sequencing data of a study of T cell repertoires in cytomegalovirus infection. Across the whole study: Both a matching HLA type and CMV infection were indicated by public TCR beta signatures.

Study-level findings and limits: Dominant in the ex vivo response were TCR beta clonotypes restricted by HLA-C and specific for CMV. CMV carriers having the relevant HLA were flagged by cumulative public TCR beta family frequency.

The V gene's germline CDR1 is SEHNR and CDR2 FQNEAQ (reference sequence). The V end was cut by 4 bases, the J end by 2 bases, with 6 bases between. CDR3 length equals 13 residues. TCRdb analysed the reads with MiXCR anew, one entry per CDR3 protein. The sample holds 350,000 to 450,000 distinct CDR3 sequences, 15% to 20% seen once. This clonotype was recorded many times. Its target is unknown. Sequencing used PBMCs. This receptor was identified in a human donor in good health (CMV status not recorded). Some clones in this sample may be carry-over from other donors' samples. The chain employs TRBV7-9 and TRBJ1-3; no definite D call. CDR3 region: CASSSFTGNTIYF. The CDR3 coding sequence is TGTGCCAGCAGCTCTTTCACTGGAAACACCATATATTTT.